This TCR beta chain was obtained from a study of T cell changes during pregnancy in multiple sclerosis. Here immunoSEQ multiplex PCR was the method, and the copy in TCRdb shows in-frame clones only, minus some. The sample lists some 34,000 clones; 92% were seen once. The CDR3 has 16 amino acids. The germline gives CDR1 MNHNS, CDR2 SASEGT. Trimming cost V 3 bases and J 4 bases, with 16 bases left between them. This rearrangement joins TRBV6-1 to TRBJ1-5; D may be TRBD1 (6 bases). This material consisted of CD4+ T cells from peripheral blood mononuclear cells, taken in the third trimester of pregnancy. This clonotype originated in a female donor in good health, enrolled as a control in a pregnancy study. The CDR3, as DNA: TGTGCCAGCAGTGAGGGGTCAACAGGGATGAATCAGCCCCAGCATTTT. This gives the protein CASSEGSTGMNQPQHF.